This is a list of T cell receptor beta chains from one sample in a study of OX40 agonist ivuxolimab in advanced cancers. Libraries were prepared by immunoSEQ multiplex PCR; TCRdb keeps only in-frame clonotypes and omits some of them. The sample shows about 28,000 clones, 70% to 80% of them seen only once. This specimen was CD4+ or CD8+ T cells sorted from blood, taken in a trial of the OX40 agonist ivuxolimab. These receptors all come from an adult with an advanced solid tumor such as melanoma, head and neck, liver or kidney cancer. CDR3s include the opening cysteine and the closing phenylalanine or tryptophan. A D gene is named only where the DNA matches it firmly. Expanded clones get a size class; other rows say once, few or many, or leave the size out.

clone_size: -; v_call: TRBV5-6; d_call: -; j_call: TRBJ1-4; cdr3_nt: TGTGCCAGCAGCTTGGGAGTGCCTAATGAAAAACTGTTTTTT; cdr3_aa: CASSLGVPNEKLFF
clone_size: -; v_call: TRBV6-5; d_call: -; j_call: TRBJ2-1; cdr3_nt: TGTGCCAGCAGTTATCGCTCAGGGAACAATGAGCAGTTCTTC; cdr3_aa: CASSYRSGNNEQFF
clone_size: -; v_call: TRBV6-1; d_call: -; j_call: TRBJ2-5; cdr3_nt: TGTGCCAGCAGTGAATACCTCAACCGGGGGGAGACCCAGTACTTC; cdr3_aa: CASSEYLNRGETQYF
clone_size: -; v_call: TRBV5-4; d_call: -; j_call: TRBJ1-2; cdr3_nt: TGTGCCAGCAGCTTGGTTTTGACAGACTATGGCTACACCTTC; cdr3_aa: CASSLVLTDYGYTF
clone_size: -; v_call: TRBV19; d_call: TRBD1; j_call: TRBJ1-5; cdr3_nt: TGTGCCAGTAGTATTGGGGGCAGGGGGCACCAGCCCCAGCATTTT; cdr3_aa: CASSIGGRGHQPQHF
clone_size: -; v_call: TRBV5-6; d_call: -; j_call: TRBJ2-7; cdr3_nt: TGTGCCAGCAGCCTCCCATCCAGGGGCTACGAGCAGTACTTC; cdr3_aa: CASSLPSRGYEQYF
clone_size: few; v_call: TRBV7-8; d_call: -; j_call: TRBJ2-7; cdr3_nt: TGTGCCAGCAGCTTAGGGTTCGGTTCAAATTCCGAGGAGTACTTC; cdr3_aa: CASSLGFGSNSEEYF
clone_size: once; v_call: TRBV19; d_call: -; j_call: TRBJ1-1; cdr3_nt: TGTGCCAGTAGTATAGCGGCGGGATTTTTCACTGAAGCTTTCTTT; cdr3_aa: CASSIAAGFFTEAFF
clone_size: once; v_call: TRBV6-5; d_call: -; j_call: TRBJ2-7; cdr3_nt: TGTGCCAGCAGTTACTCGGACTCCTACGAGCAGTACTTC; cdr3_aa: CASSYSDSYEQYF
clone_size: -; v_call: TRBV7-9; d_call: -; j_call: TRBJ2-7; cdr3_nt: TGTGCCAGCAGCCACCCCTCGGCTAGCGACGAGCAGTACTTC; cdr3_aa: CASSHPSASDEQYF
clone_size: once; v_call: TRBV5-4; d_call: -; j_call: TRBJ2-1; cdr3_nt: TGTGCCAGCAGCCTAGGGGGGGTCAATGAGCAGTTCTTC; cdr3_aa: CASSLGGVNEQFF
clone_size: -; v_call: TRBV29-1; d_call: -; j_call: TRBJ1-5; cdr3_nt: TGCAGCGTGGTCAAATCAGCCCAGCATTTT; cdr3_aa: CSVVKSAQHF
clone_size: -; v_call: TRBV6-5; d_call: -; j_call: TRBJ2-2; cdr3_nt: TGTGCCAGCAGTATGGCAGGGGGGAACCGGGAGCTGTTTTTT; cdr3_aa: CASSMAGGNRELFF
clone_size: -; v_call: TRBV21-1; d_call: -; j_call: TRBJ2-7; cdr3_nt: TGTGCCAGCAGCCGGGACAGGAGCTACGAGCAGTACTTC; cdr3_aa: CASSRDRSYEQYF
clone_size: few; v_call: TRBV27; d_call: TRBD1; j_call: TRBJ1-6; cdr3_nt: TGTGCCAGCAGTTTAATGGCGGGACAGTACAATTCACCCCTCCACTTT; cdr3_aa: CASSLMAGQYNSPLHF
clone_size: once; v_call: TRBV4-3; d_call: TRBD2; j_call: TRBJ2-3; cdr3_nt: TGCGCCAGCAGCCAAGATAGCCTAGCGGGGGGTGGTACGCAGTATTTT; cdr3_aa: CASSQDSLAGGGTQYF
clone_size: few; v_call: TRBV9; d_call: TRBD1; j_call: TRBJ2-1; cdr3_nt: TGTGCCAGCAGCTGGGGGGACAGGGTCATCGCTGAGCAGTTCTTC; cdr3_aa: CASSWGDRVIAEQFF
clone_size: -; v_call: TRBV18; d_call: -; j_call: TRBJ2-1; cdr3_nt: TGTGCCAGCTCACCCCCCGCCCCCTCCTACAATGAGCAGTTCTTC; cdr3_aa: CASSPPAPSYNEQFF
clone_size: -; v_call: TRBV19; d_call: TRBD1; j_call: TRBJ1-2; cdr3_nt: TGTGCCAGTACCCCCGGCAGGGGGCATAGCCAGCCCTATGGCTACACCTTC; cdr3_aa: CASTPGRGHSQPYGYTF
clone_size: -; v_call: TRBV11-2; d_call: -; j_call: TRBJ1-1; cdr3_nt: TGTGCCAGCACATCCGGCGGGTCTCACACTGAAGCTTTCTTT; cdr3_aa: CASTSGGSHTEAFF
clone_size: -; v_call: TRBV6-5; d_call: -; j_call: TRBJ2-1; cdr3_nt: TGTGCCAGCAGTTACTCTGAGGGGAGTACGAATGAGCAGTTCTTC; cdr3_aa: CASSYSEGSTNEQFF
clone_size: -; v_call: TRBV19; d_call: TRBD2; j_call: TRBJ2-3; cdr3_nt: TGTGCCAGTAGCCTCACTAGCGGGGGCACAGATACGCAGTATTTT; cdr3_aa: CASSLTSGGTDTQYF
clone_size: few; v_call: TRBV4-3; d_call: TRBD2; j_call: TRBJ2-1; cdr3_nt: TGCGCCAGCAGCCAGGGTGGCGTGGGGGGGTACTACAATGAGCAGTTCTTC; cdr3_aa: CASSQGGVGGYYNEQFF
clone_size: -; v_call: TRBV6-1; d_call: TRBD1; j_call: TRBJ1-6; cdr3_nt: TGTGCCAGCAGTGATCTGACAGGGTATTATAATTCACCCCTCCACTTT; cdr3_aa: CASSDLTGYYNSPLHF
clone_size: -; v_call: TRBV6-5; d_call: -; j_call: TRBJ1-4; cdr3_nt: TGTGCCAGCAGTTACGCCCAGACTAATGAAAAACTGTTTTTT; cdr3_aa: CASSYAQTNEKLFF
clone_size: -; v_call: TRBV6-5; d_call: TRBD2; j_call: TRBJ2-1; cdr3_nt: TGTGCCAACAGTTGGGGACTAGTAGTCGGCAATGAGCAGTTCTTC; cdr3_aa: CANSWGLVVGNEQFF
clone_size: -; v_call: TRBV9; d_call: TRBD2; j_call: TRBJ2-1; cdr3_nt: TGTGCCAGCAGCTCCACGACACGGGGGGACTCCTACAATGAGCAGTTCTTC; cdr3_aa: CASSSTTRGDSYNEQFF
clone_size: -; v_call: TRBV10-3; d_call: -; j_call: TRBJ2-3; cdr3_nt: TGTGCCATCAGTGAGTCGGGAGGGGGTAGTCGACTTACAGATACGCAGTATTTT; cdr3_aa: CAISESGGGSRLTDTQYF
clone_size: -; v_call: TRBV6-5; d_call: -; j_call: TRBJ1-6; cdr3_nt: TGTGCCAGCAGAGACAGGTATAATTCACCCCTCCACTTT; cdr3_aa: CASRDRYNSPLHF
clone_size: few; v_call: TRBV9; d_call: -; j_call: TRBJ2-7; cdr3_nt: TGTGCCAGCAGCGCGGACGCCCCGCCACCCCACGAGCAGTACTTC; cdr3_aa: CASSADAPPPHEQYF
clone_size: -; v_call: TRBV6-1; d_call: -; j_call: TRBJ1-2; cdr3_nt: TGTGCCAGCACAATAGGACAGTCTTCTAACTATGGCTACACCTTC; cdr3_aa: CASTIGQSSNYGYTF
clone_size: few; v_call: TRBV5-1; d_call: -; j_call: TRBJ1-2; cdr3_nt: TGCGCCAGCAGCTTGGATCAGGGGCGGTTCTATGGCTACACCTTC; cdr3_aa: CASSLDQGRFYGYTF
clone_size: -; v_call: TRBV4-1; d_call: TRBD1; j_call: TRBJ2-7; cdr3_nt: TGCGCCAGCAGCCCCGGACAGGGGGGAGTAGTCTACGAGCAGTACTTC; cdr3_aa: CASSPGQGGVVYEQYF
clone_size: -; v_call: TRBV27; d_call: TRBD1; j_call: TRBJ2-7; cdr3_nt: TGTGCCAGCAGTTTCGTCCCGGGACAGGGCCACGCGGGCGAGCAGTACTTC; cdr3_aa: CASSFVPGQGHAGEQYF
clone_size: medium-sized; v_call: TRBV6-5; d_call: TRBD2; j_call: TRBJ2-1; cdr3_nt: TGTGCCAGCAGTTACTTTGGGGGGGATGAGCAGTTCTTC; cdr3_aa: CASSYFGGDEQFF
clone_size: medium-sized; v_call: TRBV9; d_call: -; j_call: TRBJ1-1; cdr3_nt: TGTGCCAGCAGCTCTCCGGGTACCTACACTGAAGCTTTCTTT; cdr3_aa: CASSSPGTYTEAFF
clone_size: -; v_call: TRBV13; d_call: -; j_call: TRBJ2-1; cdr3_nt: TGTGCCAGCAGCTCCGGGACCGCCAGCTCCTACAATGAGCAGTTCTTC; cdr3_aa: CASSSGTASSYNEQFF
clone_size: -; v_call: TRBV9; d_call: TRBD2; j_call: TRBJ2-7; cdr3_nt: TGTGCCAGCAGCCCCCTGGCGGGGGCCTACGAGCAGTACTTC; cdr3_aa: CASSPLAGAYEQYF
clone_size: few; v_call: TRBV7-9; d_call: -; j_call: TRBJ2-7; cdr3_nt: TGTGCCAGCAGCTTATTTGAGGGGGAGCAGTACTTC; cdr3_aa: CASSLFEGEQYF
clone_size: -; v_call: TRBV11-2; d_call: -; j_call: TRBJ2-7; cdr3_nt: TGCGCCAGCAGCCAAGATCAGGGGCTATCCTACGAGCAGTACTTC; cdr3_aa: CASSQDQGLSYEQYF
clone_size: few; v_call: TRBV4-3; d_call: -; j_call: TRBJ1-2; cdr3_nt: TGCGCCAGCAGCCAAGACAGGGGATGGGGCTACACCTTC; cdr3_aa: CASSQDRGWGYTF
clone_size: few; v_call: TRBV25-1; d_call: TRBD1; j_call: TRBJ2-1; cdr3_nt: TGTGCCACGGACAGGGGTAATGAGCAGTTCTTC; cdr3_aa: CATDRGNEQFF
clone_size: -; v_call: TRBV25-1; d_call: -; j_call: TRBJ1-1; cdr3_nt: TGTGCCAGCAGTAAAGGGGGTCCCCTTATGAGGACTGAAGCTTTCTTT; cdr3_aa: CASSKGGPLMRTEAFF
clone_size: -; v_call: TRBV19; d_call: TRBD1; j_call: TRBJ1-2; cdr3_nt: TGTGCCAGTAGTCCAAGAGGGGGACAGAAGAACTATGGCTACACCTTC; cdr3_aa: CASSPRGGQKNYGYTF
clone_size: -; v_call: TRBV6-5; d_call: -; j_call: TRBJ1-1; cdr3_nt: TGTGCCAGCAGTTACTCTGGACAGACCTATGAAGCTTTCTTT; cdr3_aa: CASSYSGQTYEAFF
clone_size: -; v_call: TRBV21-1; d_call: -; j_call: TRBJ1-6; cdr3_nt: TGTGCCAGCAGCCCGAGGGAAAGGGGCCGAGATTCACCCCTCCACTTT; cdr3_aa: CASSPRERGRDSPLHF
clone_size: -; v_call: TRBV11-2; d_call: -; j_call: TRBJ2-1; cdr3_nt: TGTGCCAGCAGCTTAAGAACAGTCGGGGCTGGGGATGAGCAGTTCTTC; cdr3_aa: CASSLRTVGAGDEQFF
clone_size: once; v_call: TRBV2; d_call: TRBD1; j_call: TRBJ2-7; cdr3_nt: TGTGCCAGCAGTGAGGTAGGGACAGGGGTTGACACCTACGAGCAGTACTTC; cdr3_aa: CASSEVGTGVDTYEQYF
clone_size: -; v_call: TRBV19; d_call: -; j_call: TRBJ1-1; cdr3_nt: TGTGCCAGTATTCGCTGGGAGAACACTGAAGCTTTCTTT; cdr3_aa: CASIRWENTEAFF
clone_size: -; v_call: TRBV4-2; d_call: -; j_call: TRBJ1-1; cdr3_nt: TGTGCCAGCAGCCTCTCCGAGGGGGAGGGGACTGAAGCTTTCTTT; cdr3_aa: CASSLSEGEGTEAFF